What follows is one TCR beta chain and its context. The sample holds a few counts of this clone. Its antigen remains undetermined. No much larger clone exists at a distance of one base, and base qualities are not known. The CDR3 runs 16 amino acids, cysteine and phenylalanine included. Only the CDR3 DNA is retained, 48 bases long and in frame from the first base. CDR1 and CDR2, per the germline V gene, are MGHDK and SYGVNS. Ends trimmed: V by 1 base, J by 4 bases; bases unmatched to a gene: 5. Library preparation was by the immunoSEQ multiplex PCR assay. A mixture of 60 forward primers for TCR Vbeta segments and 13 reverse primers for TCR Jbeta segments was used in the multiplex PCR. The CDR3 region of rearranged TCR beta genes was amplified from genomic DNA with a multiplex PCR assay. On the Illumina HiSeq System, the amplified TCR beta libraries were sequenced as 87-base-pair reads. On the study's bioinformatics: Across the 500 to 850 repertoires, a later analysis counted 78 million or so unique TCR beta chains, 8.5 million to 12 million of which were shared by at least two donors. To remove PCR and sequencing errors, raw reads were error-corrected and collapsed into unique sequences using a nearest-neighbor algorithm that merged closely related sequences. CDR3 sequences were aligned to IMGT reference sequences to assign V, D and J gene segments. For a sequence to be retained, a match of at least six nucleotides was required to both a V gene segment and a J gene segment. Rearrangements were called productive when the CDR3 lacked stop codons and stayed in frame with V and J; all others were non-productive. CDR3 was defined by IMGT convention, running from the second conserved V-encoded cysteine to the conserved J-encoded phenylalanine. The earlier analysis of fewer than 750 of the donors excluded sequences that lacked an unambiguous match to a single V gene segment. An earlier analysis of a few hundred of the donors called V segments functional above 56.7% productive rearrangements and segregating when the between-donor standard deviation exceeded 5%. A statistical classification framework was built to diagnose cytomegalovirus status from the catalog of TCR beta chain sequences. V and J gene assignment, in a later analysis, came from comparing TCR nucleotide sequences with IMGT/GENE-DB human TR gene sequences. A later analysis assigned CDR3 sequences and most-parsimonious VDJ recombination scenarios with the TCRdist pipeline. In a later analysis, each TCR beta chain was defined by its CDR3 amino acid sequence together with its V-gene family, and reads lacking a unique V-gene family were excluded. As a way to deal with suspected cross-contamination and a sequencing artifact, a later analysis dropped approximately 570 nucleotide sequences that were highly shared and had low generation probability. In a later analysis, a clonal expansion index was calculated for each public chain from normalized within-repertoire ranks of inferred template counts. In a later analysis, generation probabilities were computed using a VDJ recombination model fitted to out-of-frame rearrangements, and the results were checked against IGoR. A later analysis scored TCR-TCR, TCR-HLA and TCR-CMV co-occurrence with hypergeometric tests, applying a repertoire-size bias correction to TCR pairs. False discovery rates were estimated in a later analysis by permuting HLA or CMV assignments 20 times. In a later analysis, co-occurring TCRs were grouped with DBSCAN, and TCRdist sequence similarity was added when clustering was performed within HLA-allele-positive subsets. Repertoires with fewer than 30,000 or more than 120,000 public chains were left out of co-occurrence clustering, as were about five repertoires with anomalous nucleotide sharing. This immuneACCESS table, as held by TCRdb, lists in-frame sequences with V and J called but not all clones. Of the missing ones, under half trace to an unresolved V gene in checked studies; the others have no known cause. V and J calls and clone size follow that table, whereas D and trimming were derived from the DNA. The sample contains a few hundred thousand clones, nearly 95% of them found a single time. The biggest ten clones account for approximately 1.5% of the sample.

These data are taken from a study of cytomegalovirus exposure and HLA in healthy donors listed by TCRdb under 2017. With respect to the entire study: An earlier analysis of around 600 of the donors reported 250 to 350 Gb of sequence data and 117 million unique TCR beta sequences from 150 million to 200 million T cells. Five DR-DQ haplotypes were handled as single units for association and clustering, since linkage in the cohort was strong. Typing coverage differed by locus: A, B, C, DRB1 and DQB1 were typed in about 629-640 donors, DQA1 in 500 to 550, DPA1 in approximately 600, and DPB1 in just under 480. An early release that covered several hundred HLA-typed donors contained about 300 gigabases of sequencing data and 75 million to 100 million unique TCR sequences. The study was designed to test whether signatures of past pathogen exposure could be identified by cataloging public T cell receptors. To decide whether each TCR beta V gene segment behaved as functional or pseudogenic, an earlier analysis of approximately 590 of the donors relied on high-throughput TCR beta sequencing. A later analysis re-examined previously published TCR beta repertoires from just over 650 donors and added high-resolution HLA genotyping to investigate patterns of TCR occurrence. To predict cytomegalovirus infection status, the study brought together high-throughput TCR immunosequencing, statistical association of individual TCRs with disease status, and machine learning. HLA typing covered class I and class II loci at four-digit resolution. All discovery cohort repertoires had been generated on a single sequencing platform. Donor age, sex, ethnicity and CMV serostatus were collected together with the repertoire data. Genome-wide SNP genotypes for about 55% of the roughly 670 donors were used in a later genetic analysis, which treated that subset as a discovery cohort. Of the 300 to 450 genotyped donors, 81% were placed in the genetic ancestry cluster associated with self-reported Caucasian donors. In addition to the first cohort of roughly 700 subjects, a separate validation cohort of 120 different subjects was used. The study profiled the T cell repertoires of hundreds of subjects by immunosequencing and related them to cytomegalovirus serostatus. Across some 400 genotyped donors of the cohort, an average of about 250,000 unique TCR beta nucleotide sequences per donor were sequenced, and roughly 18% of those sequences were non-productive. Rather than drawing on any new phenotypic data, the later analysis identified candidate immune exposures from TCR beta sequences and the way those sequences occurred across donors. Broader findings and caveats from the paper: A later analysis found that most CMV-associated TCR beta chains appeared HLA-restricted, with HLA associations seemingly driven largely by CMV exposure. CMV serostatus was the only immune exposure information available for the cohort. Some IMGT-functional V segments, including TRBV6-2 and TRBV6-3, could not be distinguished by the 87-base-pair reads and were therefore excluded. In a later analysis, over 15,000 TCR beta sequences were associated with specific HLA alleles at a false discovery rate of 0.05. About 17 rarely observed V segments, including chromosome 9 orphons, were excluded from the earlier analysis of about 600 of the donors because counts were too low. Correlated functional status among segregating V segments might be attributable to linkage disequilibrium, but an unknown experimental factor could not be ruled out. When HLA alleles, especially DR and DQ, strongly co-occurred, attributing TCR associations to individual alleles was difficult. A further reported finding was that TCR beta sequences accurately predicted the HLA-A and HLA-B alleles for most subjects in the first cohort. According to a later genetic analysis, donors in an Asian-associated ancestry cluster had fewer N-insertions in productive TCRs than the approximately 650-donor mean. Presence/absence analyses assumed roughly uniform sequencing depth across donors, an assumption that may not hold. In a later analysis, several top co-occurrence clusters were reported to appear linked to parvovirus B19, influenza, CMV and Epstein-Barr virus. An association between a missense DCLRE1C variant and V-gene and J-gene trimming of TCR beta chains was found in a later genetic analysis and replicated in an independent cohort. In this cohort, only TCR beta chains were sequenced, and detectable features were limited by the absence of alpha or paired-chain data. Three of the identified cytomegalovirus-associated TCR beta chains were confirmed in vitro to be specific for cytomegalovirus antigens. According to a later analysis, TCR association rates differed among HLA loci, with DRB1 alleles showing the most associated TCRs and HLA-C alleles showing the fewest. Most TCR sequences were seen in very few donors, while some public TCRs were found in many individuals. According to the authors, the approach could potentially be generalized to other disease states and immunological phenotypes. Because HLA typing was unavailable for some donors at each locus, only the typed subset was used in association tests. A group of highly shared sequence variants was considered likely to be a technical artifact of the sequencing pipeline. The study gave a list of under 200 TCR beta chains associated with cytomegalovirus. In both the original and validation cohorts, the classifier was reported to diagnose cytomegalovirus status with high specificity and sensitivity. In an earlier analysis of some 500 of the donors, most TCR beta V segments appeared in productive rearrangements about 87% or about 30% of the time, broadly matching IMGT annotations. A later analysis found that HLA-associated TCR beta chains were more clonally expanded and had lower generation probabilities than equally common non-associated chains.

The cohort was made up of approximately 670 healthy bone marrow donors. At the time of sampling, all cohort members were nominally healthy, though unrecorded immune exposures were likely present. The donor was CMV seronegative and belonged to the group of over 350 seronegative cohort members. A peripheral blood sample was collected from each donor, and TCR beta sequencing was performed on peripheral blood mononuclear cells. The Qiagen DNeasy Blood Extraction Kit was used to extract genomic DNA from the blood cell samples. This TCR was recovered from a girl under 10 years old in good health and CMV-seronegative. The sequenced sample was PBMCs. The chain joins TRBV25-1 to TRBJ2-3; the central 10 bases match TRBD2. The nucleotide sequence is given as TGTGCCAGCAGTGAATTCCCCGGGACTAGCGCAGATACGCAGTATTTT. This translates into CASSEFPGTSADTQYF.